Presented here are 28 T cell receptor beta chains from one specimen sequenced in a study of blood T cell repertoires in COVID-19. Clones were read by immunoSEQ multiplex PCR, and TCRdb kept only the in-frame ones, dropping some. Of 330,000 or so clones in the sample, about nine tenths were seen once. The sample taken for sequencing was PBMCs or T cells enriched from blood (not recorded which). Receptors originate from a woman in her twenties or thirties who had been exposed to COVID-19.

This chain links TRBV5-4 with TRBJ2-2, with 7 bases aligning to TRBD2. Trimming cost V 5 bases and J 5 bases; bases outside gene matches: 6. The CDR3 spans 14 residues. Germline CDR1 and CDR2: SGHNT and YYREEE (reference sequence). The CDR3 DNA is TGTGCCAGCAGGAGCGGGGAGGGGACCGGGGAGCTGTTTTTT. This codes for CASRSGEGTGELFF.

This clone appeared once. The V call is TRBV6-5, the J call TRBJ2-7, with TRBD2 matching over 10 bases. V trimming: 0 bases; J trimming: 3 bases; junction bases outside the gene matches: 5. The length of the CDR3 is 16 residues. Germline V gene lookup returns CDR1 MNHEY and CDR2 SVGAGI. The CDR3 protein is CASSYSWPSGSYEQYF. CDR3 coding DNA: TGTGCCAGCAGTTACTCCTGGCCTAGCGGGAGCTACGAGCAGTACTTC.

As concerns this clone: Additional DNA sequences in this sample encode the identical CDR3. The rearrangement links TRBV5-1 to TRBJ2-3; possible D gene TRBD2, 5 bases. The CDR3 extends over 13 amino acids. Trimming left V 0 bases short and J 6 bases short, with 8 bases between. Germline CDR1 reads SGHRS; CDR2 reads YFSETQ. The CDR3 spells CASSLGGADTQYF. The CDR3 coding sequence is TGCGCCAGCAGCTTGGGGGGAGCGGATACGCAGTATTTT. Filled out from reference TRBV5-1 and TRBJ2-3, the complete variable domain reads KAGVTQTPRYLIKTRGQQVTLSCSPISGHRSVSWYQQTPGQGLQFLFEYFSETQRNKGNFPGRFSGRQFSNSRSEMNVSTLELGDSALYLCASSLGGADTQYFGPGTRLTVL.

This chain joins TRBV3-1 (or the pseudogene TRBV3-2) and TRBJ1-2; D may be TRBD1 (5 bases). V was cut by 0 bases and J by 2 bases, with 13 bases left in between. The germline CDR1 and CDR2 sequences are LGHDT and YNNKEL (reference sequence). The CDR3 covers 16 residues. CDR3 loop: CASSQEWGPGNYGYTF. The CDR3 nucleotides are TGTGCCAGCAGCCAAGAATGGGGCCCGGGCAACTATGGCTACACCTTC.

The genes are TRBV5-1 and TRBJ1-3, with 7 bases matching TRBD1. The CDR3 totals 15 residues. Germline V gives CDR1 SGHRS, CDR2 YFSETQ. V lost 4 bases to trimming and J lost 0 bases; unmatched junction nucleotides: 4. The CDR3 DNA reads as TGCGCCAGCAGCCCCACAGGGGACTCTGGAAACACCATATATTTT. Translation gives CASSPTGDSGNTIYF.

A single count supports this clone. DNA of the CDR3: TGTGCCAGCAGCTTGATCTGGACAGGGGGTGACGAGCAGTACTTC. Amino acids: CASSLIWTGGDEQYF. J is TRBJ2-7 and V is TRBV5-5; 10 nucleotides align to TRBD1. Germline V gene data show CDR1 as SGHKS and CDR2 as YYEKEE (reference sequence). J lost 5 bases, V lost 1 base, and 6 bases had no gene match. This CDR3 has 15 residues.

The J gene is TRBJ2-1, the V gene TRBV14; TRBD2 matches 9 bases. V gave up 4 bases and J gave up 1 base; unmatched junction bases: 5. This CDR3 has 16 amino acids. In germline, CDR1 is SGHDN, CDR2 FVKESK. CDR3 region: CASSRSGRRSYNEQFF. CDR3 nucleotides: TGTGCCAGCAGCCGTAGCGGGAGACGTTCCTACAATGAGCAGTTCTTC. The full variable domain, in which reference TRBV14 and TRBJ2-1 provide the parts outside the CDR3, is EAGVTQFPSHSVIEKGQTVTLRCDPISGHDNLYWYRRVMGKEIKFLLHFVKESKQDESGMPNNRFLAERTGGTYSTLKVQPAELEDSGVYFCASSRSGRRSYNEQFFGPGTRLTVL.

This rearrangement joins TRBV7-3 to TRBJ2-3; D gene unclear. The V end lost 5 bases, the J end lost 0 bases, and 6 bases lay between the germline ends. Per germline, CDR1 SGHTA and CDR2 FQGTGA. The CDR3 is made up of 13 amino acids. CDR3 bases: TGTGCCAGCAGCACCACTAGCACAGATACGCAGTATTTT. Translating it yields CASSTTSTDTQYF.

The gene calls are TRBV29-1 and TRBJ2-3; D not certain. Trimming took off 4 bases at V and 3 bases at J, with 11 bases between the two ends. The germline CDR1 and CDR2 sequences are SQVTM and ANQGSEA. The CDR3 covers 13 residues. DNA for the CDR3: TGCAGCGTTGGTAGCATTATGACAGATACGCAGTATTTT. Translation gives CSVGSIMTDTQYF.

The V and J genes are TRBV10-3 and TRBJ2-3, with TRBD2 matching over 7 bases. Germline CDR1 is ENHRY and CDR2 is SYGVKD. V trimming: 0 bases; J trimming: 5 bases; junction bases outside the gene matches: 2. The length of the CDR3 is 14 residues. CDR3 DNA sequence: TGTGCCATCAGTGAGTCGGCGGGAGAAGATACGCAGTATTTT. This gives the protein CAISESAGEDTQYF.

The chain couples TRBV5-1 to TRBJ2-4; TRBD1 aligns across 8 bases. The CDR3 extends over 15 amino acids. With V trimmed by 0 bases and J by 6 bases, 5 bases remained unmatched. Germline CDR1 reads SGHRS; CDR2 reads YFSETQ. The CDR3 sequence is CASSLVQGVRNIQYF. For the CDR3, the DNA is TGCGCCAGCAGCTTGGTACAGGGGGTAAGAAACATTCAGTACTTC.

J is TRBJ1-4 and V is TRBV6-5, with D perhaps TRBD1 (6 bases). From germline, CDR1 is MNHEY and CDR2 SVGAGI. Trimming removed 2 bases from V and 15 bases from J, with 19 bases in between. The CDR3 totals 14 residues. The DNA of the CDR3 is TGTGCCAGCAGTTACGATCAGGGGTCCCCTGCCATGTTTTTT. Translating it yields CASSYDQGSPAMFF.

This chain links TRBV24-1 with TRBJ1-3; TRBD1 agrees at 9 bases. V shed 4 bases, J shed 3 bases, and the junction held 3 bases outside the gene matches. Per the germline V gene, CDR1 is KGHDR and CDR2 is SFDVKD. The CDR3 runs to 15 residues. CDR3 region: CATSDPGQGGNTIYF. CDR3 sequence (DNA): TGTGCCACCAGTGACCCGGGACAGGGTGGAAACACCATATATTTT.

The CDR3 loop reads CASSTLGGLAGRLETQYF. CDR3 bases: TGTGCCAGCAGCACCTTAGGGGGCTTAGCGGGGCGGCTGGAGACCCAGTACTTC. The chain links TRBV3-1 (or the pseudogene TRBV3-2) to TRBJ2-5; TRBD2 is a possible D gene (8 bases). There are 18 residues in the CDR3. The V and J ends lost 5 bases and 5 bases respectively, with 27 bases between them. The germline CDR1 and CDR2 sequences are LGHDT and YNNKEL (reference sequence).

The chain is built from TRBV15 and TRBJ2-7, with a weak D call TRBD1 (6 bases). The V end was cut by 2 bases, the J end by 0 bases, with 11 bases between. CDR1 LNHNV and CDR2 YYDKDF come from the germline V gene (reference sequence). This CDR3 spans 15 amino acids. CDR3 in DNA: TGTGCCACCAGCAGAAAAAAGGACAGCTCCTACGAGCAGTACTTC. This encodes CATSRKKDSSYEQYF.

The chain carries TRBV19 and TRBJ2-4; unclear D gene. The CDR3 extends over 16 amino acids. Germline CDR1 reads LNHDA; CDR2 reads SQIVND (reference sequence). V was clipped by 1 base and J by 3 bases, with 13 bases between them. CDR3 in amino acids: CASSIGRVLVKNIQYF. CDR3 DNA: TGTGCCAGTAGTATAGGCCGGGTCTTAGTCAAAAACATTCAGTACTTC.

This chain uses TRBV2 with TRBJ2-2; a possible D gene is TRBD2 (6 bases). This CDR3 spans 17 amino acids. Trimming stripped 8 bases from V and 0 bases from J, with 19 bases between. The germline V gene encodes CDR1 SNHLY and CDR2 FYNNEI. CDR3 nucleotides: TGTGCCAGCCGAGAGGTTGGAGGGACCTCGAACACCGGGGAGCTGTTTTTT. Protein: CASREVGGTSNTGELFF. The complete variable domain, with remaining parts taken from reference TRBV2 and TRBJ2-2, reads EPEVTQTPSHQVTQMGQEVILRCVPISNHLYFYWYRQILGQKVEFLVSFYNNEISEKSEIFDDQFSVERPDGSNFTLKIRSTKLEDSAMYFCASREVGGTSNTGELFFGEGSRLTVL.

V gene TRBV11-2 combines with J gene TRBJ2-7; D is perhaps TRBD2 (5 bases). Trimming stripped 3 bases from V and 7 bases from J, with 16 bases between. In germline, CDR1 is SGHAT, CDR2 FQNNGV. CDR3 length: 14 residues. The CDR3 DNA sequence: TGTGCCAGCAGCTTGGGAGACTGGAGTATAGAGCAGTACTTC. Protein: CASSLGDWSIEQYF.

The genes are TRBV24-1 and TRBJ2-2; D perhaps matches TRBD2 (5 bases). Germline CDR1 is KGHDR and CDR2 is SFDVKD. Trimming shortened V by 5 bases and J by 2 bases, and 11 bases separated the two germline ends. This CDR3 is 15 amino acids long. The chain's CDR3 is CATSAQLGNTGELFF. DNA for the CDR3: TGTGCCACCAGTGCTCAACTAGGTAACACCGGGGAGCTGTTTTTT.

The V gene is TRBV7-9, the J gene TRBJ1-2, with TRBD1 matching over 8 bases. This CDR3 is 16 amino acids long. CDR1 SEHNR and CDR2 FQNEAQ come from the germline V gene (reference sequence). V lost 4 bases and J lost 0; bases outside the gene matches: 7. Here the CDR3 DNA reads TGTGCCAGCAGCTGGGACAGGCAGGTGACTAACTATGGCTACACCTTC. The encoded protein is CASSWDRQVTNYGYTF.

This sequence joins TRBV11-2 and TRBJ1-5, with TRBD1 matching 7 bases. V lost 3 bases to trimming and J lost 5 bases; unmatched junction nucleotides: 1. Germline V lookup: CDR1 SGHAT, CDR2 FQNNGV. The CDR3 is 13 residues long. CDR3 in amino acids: CASSFDRDQPQHF. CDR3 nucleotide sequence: TGTGCCAGCAGCTTCGACAGGGATCAGCCCCAGCATTTT.

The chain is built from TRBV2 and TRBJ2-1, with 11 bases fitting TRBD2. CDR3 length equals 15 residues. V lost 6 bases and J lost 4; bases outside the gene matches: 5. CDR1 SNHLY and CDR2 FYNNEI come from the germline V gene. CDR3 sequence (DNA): TGTGCCAGCAGGACCTCTAGCGGGGGGTACAATGAGCAGTTCTTC. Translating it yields CASRTSSGGYNEQFF.

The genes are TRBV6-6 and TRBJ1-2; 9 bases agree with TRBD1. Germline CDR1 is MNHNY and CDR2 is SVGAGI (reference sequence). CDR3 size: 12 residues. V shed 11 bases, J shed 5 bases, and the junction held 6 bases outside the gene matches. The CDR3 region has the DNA TGTGCCCTACAGGGGGCAGGTTATGGCTACACCTTC. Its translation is CALQGAGYGYTF.

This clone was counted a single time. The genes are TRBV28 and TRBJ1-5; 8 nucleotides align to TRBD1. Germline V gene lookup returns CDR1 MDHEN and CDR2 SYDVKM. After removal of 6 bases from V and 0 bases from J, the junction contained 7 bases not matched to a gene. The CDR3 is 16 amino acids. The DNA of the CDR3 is TGTGCCAGCAGCCTGACAGGGGTGGCTAGCAATCAGCCCCAGCATTTT. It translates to CASSLTGVASNQPQHF.

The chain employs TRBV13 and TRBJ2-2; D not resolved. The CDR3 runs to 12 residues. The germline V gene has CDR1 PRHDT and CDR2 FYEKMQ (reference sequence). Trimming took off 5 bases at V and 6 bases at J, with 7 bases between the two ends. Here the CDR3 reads CASSRLSGELFF. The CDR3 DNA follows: TGTGCCAGCAGCCGACTTTCCGGGGAGCTGTTTTTT.

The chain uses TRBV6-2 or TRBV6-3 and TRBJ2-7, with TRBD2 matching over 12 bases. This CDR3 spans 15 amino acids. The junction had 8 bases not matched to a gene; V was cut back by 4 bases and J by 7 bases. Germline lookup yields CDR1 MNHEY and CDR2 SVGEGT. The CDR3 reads CASSSSGRAWREQYF. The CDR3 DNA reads TGTGCCAGCAGTTCTAGCGGGAGGGCCTGGAGGGAGCAGTACTTC.

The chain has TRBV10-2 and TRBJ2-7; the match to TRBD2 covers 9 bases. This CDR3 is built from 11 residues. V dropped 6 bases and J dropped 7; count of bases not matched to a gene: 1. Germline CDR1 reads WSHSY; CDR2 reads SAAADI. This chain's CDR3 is CASRLAGEQYF. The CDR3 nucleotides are TGCGCCAGCAGGCTAGCGGGGGAGCAGTACTTC.

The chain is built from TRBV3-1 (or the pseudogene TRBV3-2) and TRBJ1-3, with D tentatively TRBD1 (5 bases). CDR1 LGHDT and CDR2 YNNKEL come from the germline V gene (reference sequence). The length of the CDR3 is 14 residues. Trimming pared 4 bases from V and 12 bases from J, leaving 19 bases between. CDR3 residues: CASSRQGGAGFIYF. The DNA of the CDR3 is TGTGCCAGCAGCCGCCAAGGAGGGGCTGGTTTCATATATTTT.